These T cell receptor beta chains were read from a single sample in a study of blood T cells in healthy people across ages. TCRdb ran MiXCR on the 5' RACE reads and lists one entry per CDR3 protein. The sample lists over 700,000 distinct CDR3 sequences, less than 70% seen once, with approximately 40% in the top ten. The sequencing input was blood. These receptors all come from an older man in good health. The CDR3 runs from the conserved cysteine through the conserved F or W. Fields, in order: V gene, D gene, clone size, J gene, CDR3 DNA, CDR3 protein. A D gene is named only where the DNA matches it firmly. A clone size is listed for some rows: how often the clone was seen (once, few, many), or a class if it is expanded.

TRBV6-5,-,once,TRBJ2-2,TGTGCCACTCTTCTTTTGGGGACGGGGGATACCGGGGAGCTGTTTTTT,CATLLLGTGDTGELFF
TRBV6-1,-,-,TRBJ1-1,TGTGCCAGCAGTGATCTCGGGAAGAACACTGAAGCTTTCTTT,CASSDLGKNTEAFF
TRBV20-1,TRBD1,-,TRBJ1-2,TGCAGTGCTAGAGTGACAGGGACAGGGCTCCCTTATGGCTACACCTTC,CSARVTGTGLPYGYTF
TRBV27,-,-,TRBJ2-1,TGTGCCAGCAGTGTAATCGGACTCCCGGGGGATGAGCAGTTCTTC,CASSVIGLPGDEQFF
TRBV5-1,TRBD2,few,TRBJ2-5,TGCGCCAGCAGCCCGGGAGGGGGACGAGAGACCCAGTACTTC,CASSPGGGRETQYF
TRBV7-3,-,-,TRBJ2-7,TGTGCCAGCAGCCAGGGGCGGGATCTCCACGAGCAGTACTTC,CASSQGRDLHEQYF
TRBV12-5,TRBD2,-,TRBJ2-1,TGTGCTAGCTCCGGGACTAGCGGTAGGGATGAGCAGTTCTTC,CASSGTSGRDEQFF
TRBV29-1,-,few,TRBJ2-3,TGCAGCTTTAAGGACTCCAGATACGCGTATTTT,CSFKDSRYAYF
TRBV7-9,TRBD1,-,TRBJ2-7,TGTGCCAGCAGCGAGACAGGGCCCTCCTACGAGCAGTACTTC,CASSETGPSYEQYF
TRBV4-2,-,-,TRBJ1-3,TGTGCCAGCAGCCAAGACAGATTCTCTGGAAACACCATATATTTT,CASSQDRFSGNTIYF